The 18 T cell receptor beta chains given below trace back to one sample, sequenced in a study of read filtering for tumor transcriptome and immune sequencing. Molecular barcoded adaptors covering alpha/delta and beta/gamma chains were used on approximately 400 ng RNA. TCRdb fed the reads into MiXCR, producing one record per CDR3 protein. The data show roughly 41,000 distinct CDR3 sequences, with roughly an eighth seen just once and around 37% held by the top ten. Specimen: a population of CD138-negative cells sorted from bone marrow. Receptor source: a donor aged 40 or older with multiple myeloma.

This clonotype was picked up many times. CDR3 in amino acids: CAWSQGRGGEQYF. Here the CDR3 DNA reads TGTGCCTGGAGCCAGGGCAGGGGAGGCGAGCAGTACTTC. The rearrangement links TRBV30 to TRBJ2-7; either TRBD1 or TRBD2 may supply D (6 bases each). The V gene's germline CDR1 is GTSNPN and CDR2 SVGIG (reference sequence). The CDR3 runs 13 residues. V lost 3 bases, J lost 6 bases, and 15 bases lay in between.

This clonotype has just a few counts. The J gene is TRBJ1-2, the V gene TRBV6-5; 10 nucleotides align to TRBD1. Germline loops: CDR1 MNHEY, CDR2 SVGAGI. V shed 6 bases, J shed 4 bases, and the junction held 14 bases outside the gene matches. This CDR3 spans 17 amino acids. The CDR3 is CASSTLPGQGSGYGYTF. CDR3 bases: TGTGCCAGCAGCACTTTACCGGGACAGGGGTCTGGCTATGGCTACACCTTC.

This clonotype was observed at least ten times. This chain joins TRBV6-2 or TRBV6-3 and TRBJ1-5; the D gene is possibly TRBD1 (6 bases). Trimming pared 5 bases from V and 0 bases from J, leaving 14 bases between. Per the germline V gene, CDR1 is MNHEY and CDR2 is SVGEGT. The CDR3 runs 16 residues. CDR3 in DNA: TGTGCCAGCAGTGACTGGACAGCAAGTAGCAATCAGCCCCAGCATTTT. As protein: CASSDWTASSNQPQHF.

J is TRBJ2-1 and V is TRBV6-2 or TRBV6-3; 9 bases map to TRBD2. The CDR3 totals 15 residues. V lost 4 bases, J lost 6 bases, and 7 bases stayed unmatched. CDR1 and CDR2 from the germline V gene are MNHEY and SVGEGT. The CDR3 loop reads CASSSLAGIPNEQFF. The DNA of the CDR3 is TGTGCCAGCAGTTCCCTAGCGGGAATACCCAATGAGCAGTTCTTC.

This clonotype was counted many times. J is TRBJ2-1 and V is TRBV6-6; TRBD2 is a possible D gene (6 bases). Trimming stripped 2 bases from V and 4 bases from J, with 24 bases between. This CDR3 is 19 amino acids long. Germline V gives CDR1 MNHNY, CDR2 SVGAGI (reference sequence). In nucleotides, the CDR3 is TGTGCCAGCAGTTACGGTCCAGCCGGGGGAACTAGAGATTACAATGAGCAGTTCTTC. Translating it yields CASSYGPAGGTRDYNEQFF.

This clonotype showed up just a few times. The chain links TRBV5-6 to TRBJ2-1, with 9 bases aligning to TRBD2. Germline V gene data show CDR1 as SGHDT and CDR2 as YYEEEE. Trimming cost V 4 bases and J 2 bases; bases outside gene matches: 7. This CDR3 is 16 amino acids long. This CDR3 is CASSPVTSGPYNEQFF. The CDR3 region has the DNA TGTGCCAGCAGCCCGGTGACTAGCGGACCCTACAATGAGCAGTTCTTC.

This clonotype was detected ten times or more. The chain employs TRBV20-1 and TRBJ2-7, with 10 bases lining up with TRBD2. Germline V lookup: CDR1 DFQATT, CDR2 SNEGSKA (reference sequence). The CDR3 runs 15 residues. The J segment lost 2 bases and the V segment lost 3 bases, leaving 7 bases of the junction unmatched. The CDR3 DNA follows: TGCAGTGCTAGTTTAGCGGGAGGCTTAACCTACGAGCAGTACTTC. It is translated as CSASLAGGLTYEQYF.

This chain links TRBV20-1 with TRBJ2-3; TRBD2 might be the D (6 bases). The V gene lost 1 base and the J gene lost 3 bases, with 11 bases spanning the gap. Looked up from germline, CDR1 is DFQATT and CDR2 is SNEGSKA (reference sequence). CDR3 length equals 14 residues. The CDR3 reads CSARGLAGTDTQYF. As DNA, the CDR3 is TGCAGTGCTAGAGGACTGGCGGGAACAGATACGCAGTATTTT.

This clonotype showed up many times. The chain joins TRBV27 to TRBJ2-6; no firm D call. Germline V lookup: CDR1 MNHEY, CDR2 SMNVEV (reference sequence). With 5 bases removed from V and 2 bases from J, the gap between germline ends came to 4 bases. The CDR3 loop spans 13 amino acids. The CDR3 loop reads CASSGAGANVLTF. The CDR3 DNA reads TGTGCCAGCAGTGGTGCTGGGGCCAACGTCCTGACTTTC.

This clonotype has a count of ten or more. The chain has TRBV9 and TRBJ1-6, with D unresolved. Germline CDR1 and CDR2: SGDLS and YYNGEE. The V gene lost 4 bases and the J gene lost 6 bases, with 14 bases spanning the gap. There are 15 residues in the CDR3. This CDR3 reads CASSPRITPNSPLHF. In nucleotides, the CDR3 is TGTGCCAGCAGCCCCCGAATCACGCCTAATTCACCCCTCCACTTT.

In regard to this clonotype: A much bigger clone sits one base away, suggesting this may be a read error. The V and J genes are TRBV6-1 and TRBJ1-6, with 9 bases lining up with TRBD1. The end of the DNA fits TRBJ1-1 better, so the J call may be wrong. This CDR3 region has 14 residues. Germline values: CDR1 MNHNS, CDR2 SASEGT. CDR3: CASSDLGQGMIAFF. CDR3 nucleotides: TGTGCCAGCAGTGATCTGGGACAGGGAATGATAGCTTTCTTT.

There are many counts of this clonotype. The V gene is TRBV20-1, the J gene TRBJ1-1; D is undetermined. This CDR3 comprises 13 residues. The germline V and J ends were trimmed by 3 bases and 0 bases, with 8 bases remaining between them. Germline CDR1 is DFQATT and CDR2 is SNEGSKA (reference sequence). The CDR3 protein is CSASSQLNTEAFF. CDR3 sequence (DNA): TGCAGTGCTAGTTCTCAACTGAACACTGAAGCTTTCTTT.

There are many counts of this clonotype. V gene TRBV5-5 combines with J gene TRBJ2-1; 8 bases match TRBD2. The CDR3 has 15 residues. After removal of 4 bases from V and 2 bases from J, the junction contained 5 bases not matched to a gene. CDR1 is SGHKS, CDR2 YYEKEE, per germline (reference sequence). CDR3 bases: TGTGCCAGCAGCCCCCATAGCGGGACCTACAATGAGCAGTTCTTC. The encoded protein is CASSPHSGTYNEQFF.

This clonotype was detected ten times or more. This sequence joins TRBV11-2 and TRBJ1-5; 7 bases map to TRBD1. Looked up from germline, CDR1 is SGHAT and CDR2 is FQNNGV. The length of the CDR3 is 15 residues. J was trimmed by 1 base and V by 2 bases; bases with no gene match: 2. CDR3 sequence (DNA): TGTGCCAGCAGCTTATCGGGACAGAGCAATCAGCCCCAGCATTTT. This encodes CASSLSGQSNQPQHF.

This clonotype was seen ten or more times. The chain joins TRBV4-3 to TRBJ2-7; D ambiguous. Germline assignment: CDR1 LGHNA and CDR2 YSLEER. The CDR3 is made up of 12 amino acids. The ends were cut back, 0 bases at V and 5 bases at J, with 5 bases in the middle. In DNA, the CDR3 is TGCGCCAGCAGCCAAGATCGGAACGAGCAGTACTTC. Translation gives CASSQDRNEQYF.

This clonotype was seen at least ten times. The CDR3 DNA is TGTGCCAGCAGTTTCGTGGCAACTAATGAAAAACTGTTTTTT. Protein product: CASSFVATNEKLFF. This chain links TRBV27 with TRBJ1-4, with D uncertain. The ends were cut back, 3 bases at V and 0 bases at J, with 5 bases in the middle. There are 14 residues in the CDR3. CDR1 and CDR2 from the germline V gene are MNHEY and SMNVEV (reference sequence).

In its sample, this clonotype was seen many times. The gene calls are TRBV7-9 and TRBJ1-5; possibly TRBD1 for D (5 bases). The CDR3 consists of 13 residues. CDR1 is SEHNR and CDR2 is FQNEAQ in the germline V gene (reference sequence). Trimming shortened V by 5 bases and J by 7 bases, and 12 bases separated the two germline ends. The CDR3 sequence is CASSHGGDQPQHF. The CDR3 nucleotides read TGTGCCAGCAGCCACGGGGGGGACCAGCCCCAGCATTTT.

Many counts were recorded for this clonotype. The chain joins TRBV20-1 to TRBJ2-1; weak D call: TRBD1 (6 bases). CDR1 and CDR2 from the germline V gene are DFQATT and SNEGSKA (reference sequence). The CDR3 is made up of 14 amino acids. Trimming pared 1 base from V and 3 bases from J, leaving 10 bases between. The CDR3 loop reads CSARGWTDYNEQFF. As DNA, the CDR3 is TGCAGTGCTAGAGGTTGGACAGACTACAATGAGCAGTTCTTC.